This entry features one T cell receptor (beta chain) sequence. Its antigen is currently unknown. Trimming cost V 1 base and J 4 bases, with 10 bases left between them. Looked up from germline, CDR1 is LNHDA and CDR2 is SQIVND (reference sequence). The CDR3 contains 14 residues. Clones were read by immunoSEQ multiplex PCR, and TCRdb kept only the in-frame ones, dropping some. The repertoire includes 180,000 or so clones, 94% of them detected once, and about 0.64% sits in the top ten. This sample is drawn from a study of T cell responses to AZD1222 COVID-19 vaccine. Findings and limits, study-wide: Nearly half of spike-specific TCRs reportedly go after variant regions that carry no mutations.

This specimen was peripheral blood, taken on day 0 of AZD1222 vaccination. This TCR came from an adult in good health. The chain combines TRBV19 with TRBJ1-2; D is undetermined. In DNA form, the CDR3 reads TGTGCCAGTAGTATAGGCCCGACTGGCTATGGCTACACCTTC. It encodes CASSIGPTGYGYTF. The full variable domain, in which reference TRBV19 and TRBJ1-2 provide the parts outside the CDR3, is DGGITQSPKYLFRKEGQNVTLSCEQNLNHDAMYWYRQDPGQGLRLIYYSQIVNDFQKGDIAEGYSVSREKKESFPLTVTSAQKNPTAFYLCASSIGPTGYGYTFGSGTRLTVV.